One sample yielded the 29 T cell receptor beta chains listed below, sequenced in a study of breast tumors, draining lymph nodes, adjacent tissues. MiXCR, run by TCRdb on the multiplex PCR reads, gives a single entry per CDR3 protein. The sample shows about 180,000 distinct CDR3 sequences, approximately 33% of them seen only once. Axillary draining lymph nodes of breast cancer patients supplied the node samples. The sample consisted of axillary lymph node tissue. These receptors were collected from a female donor with breast cancer. Some clones in this sample may be carry-over from other donors' samples.

The chain carries TRBV2 and TRBJ1-6; maybe TRBD1 (5 bases). V lost 7 bases and J lost 6, with 7 bases in between. Looked up from germline, CDR1 is SNHLY and CDR2 is FYNNEI. The CDR3 covers 12 residues. This chain's CDR3 is CASKGCNSPLHF. CDR3 bases: TGTGCCAGCAAGGGGTGTAATTCACCCCTCCACTTT.

Remarks on this clonotype: With a much larger clone just one base away, this may be a read error. The V and J genes are TRBV27 and TRBJ2-2; 7 bases map to TRBD2. This CDR3 spans 15 amino acids. The V gene's germline CDR1 is MNHEY and CDR2 SMNVEV (reference sequence). The CDR3: CVTKPSGPNTGELFF. The CDR3 DNA reads TGTGTCACCAAACCTAGCGGCCCGAACACCGGGGAGCTGTTTTTT.

Of note for this clonotype: A read error may be the cause here, since a much bigger clone is one base away. V gene TRBV15 combines with J gene TRBJ2-4, with a weak D call TRBD2 (7 bases). CDR1 is LNHNV and CDR2 is YYDKDF in the germline V gene (reference sequence). This CDR3 contains 18 residues. The CDR3 loop is CATGRDRGGYTAKNIQYF. CDR3 sequence (DNA): TGTGCCACCGGCAGAGATAGGGGGGGGTATACAGCCAAAAACATTCAGTACTTC.

Concerning this clonotype itself: A much larger clonotype is one base distant, so this may be a read error. A read error is likely, as this CDR3 ends without the conserved phenylalanine or tryptophan. The gene calls are TRBV6-5 and TRBJ2-7; no definite D call. The CDR3 spans 16 residues. Germline V gene lookup returns CDR1 MNHEY and CDR2 SVGAGI. CDR3 loop: CASSHSPGMNGNEQYL. CDR3 nucleotide sequence: TGTGCCAGCAGTCACTCTCCAGGTATGAATGGCAACGAGCAGTACCTC.

The chain links TRBV6-1 to TRBJ2-1; 8 bases match TRBD2. The CDR3 length is 13 residues. Germline V gives CDR1 MNHNS, CDR2 SASEGT. Trimming at V came to 3 bases and at J to 10 bases, leaving 5 bases not matched to a gene. The CDR3 sequence is CASSERGAGEQFF. CDR3 nucleotide sequence: TGTGCCAGCAGTGAGCGGGGGGCGGGGGAGCAGTTCTTC.

Remarks on this clonotype: A single base separates this from a much larger clone, so it may be a read error. The chain couples TRBV13 to TRBJ2-5; D remains ambiguous. Germline values: CDR1 PRHDT, CDR2 FYEKMQ (reference sequence). This CDR3 spans 14 amino acids. Deletions cut 5 bases from V and 7 bases from J, with 17 bases between. The CDR3 sequence: CASSINQVGSTQYF. For the CDR3, the DNA is TGTGCCAGCAGCATAAATCAAGTAGGGTCGACCCAGTACTTC.

This clonotype was found many times. V and J are TRBV15 and TRBJ2-5; D may be TRBD2 (5 bases). V was pared by 0 bases and J by 2 bases, with 10 bases between. The CDR3 is made up of 15 amino acids. Germline-derived CDR1 and CDR2 are LNHNV and YYDKDF (reference sequence). The CDR3 is CATSRDVREQETQYF. CDR3 sequence (DNA): TGTGCCACCAGCAGAGATGTGAGGGAACAAGAGACCCAGTACTTC.

The chain joins TRBV6-1 to TRBJ1-6; weak D call: TRBD1 (6 bases). Germline V gene lookup returns CDR1 MNHNS and CDR2 SASEGT. The V and J ends lost 6 bases and 0 bases respectively, with 15 bases between them. The CDR3 is made up of 17 amino acids. As DNA, the CDR3 is TGTGCCAGCAGCTCAGACAGGCCGAGCTCCTATAATTCACCCCTCCACTTT. This encodes CASSSDRPSSYNSPLHF.

This clonotype was detected ten times or more. DNA of the CDR3: TGTGCCAGCTCACCAAGGACTAGCGGGGCCTACGAGCAGTACTTC. Its protein is CASSPRTSGAYEQYF. V is TRBV18 and J is TRBJ2-7; 12 nucleotides line up with TRBD2. The germline V gene has CDR1 KGHSH and CDR2 LQKENI. J was trimmed by 2 bases and V by 2 bases; bases with no gene match: 1. The CDR3 consists of 15 residues.

This clonotype appeared many times. V gene TRBV12-5 combines with J gene TRBJ2-3; no reliable D call. This CDR3 spans 15 amino acids. V lost 2 bases and J lost 2, with 11 bases in between. Per germline, CDR1 LGHNT and CDR2 FRNRAP. The CDR3 protein is CASGLSSEFTDTQYF. The CDR3 DNA reads TGTGCTAGTGGTTTGAGCTCCGAATTCACAGATACGCAGTATTTT. Together with reference TRBV12-5 and TRBJ2-3, the CDR3 gives the full variable domain: DARVTQTPRHKVTEMGQEVTMRCQPILGHNTVFWYRQTMMQGLELLAYFRNRAPLDDSGMPKDRFSAEMPDATLATLKIQPSEPRDSAVYFCASGLSSEFTDTQYFGPGTRLTVL.

This clonotype was detected ten times or more. A much larger clonotype is one base distant, so this may be a read error. The gene calls are TRBV2 and TRBJ2-1; perhaps D is TRBD1 or TRBD2 (5 bases each). V lost 6 bases, J lost 2 bases, and 8 bases lay in between. The CDR3 sequence is 13 residues long. Germline CDR1 SNHLY, CDR2 FYNNEI. This CDR3 is CASRGETYNEQFF. CDR3 nucleotides: TGTGCCAGCAGGGGGGAAACCTACAATGAGCAGTTCTTC.

This clonotype was counted many times. The genes are TRBV10-3 and TRBJ1-1; D gene uncertain. The CDR3 loop spans 13 amino acids. Germline values: CDR1 ENHRY, CDR2 SYGVKD. V lost 3 bases to trimming and J lost 2 bases, with 7 bases between them. The CDR3 protein is CAISDFANTEAFF. In DNA, the CDR3 is TGTGCCATCAGTGATTTCGCTAACACTGAAGCTTTCTTT.

In its sample, this clonotype was seen many times. The gene calls are TRBV20-1 and TRBJ1-4, with 7 bases lining up with TRBD1. This CDR3 region has 14 residues. The germline CDR1 and CDR2 sequences are DFQATT and SNEGSKA (reference sequence). With V trimmed by 1 base and J by 11 bases, 10 bases remained unmatched. In DNA, the CDR3 is TGCAGTGCTAGAGTGGTTGAGGGGGCCGACAAACTGTTTTTT. Amino acid sequence: CSARVVEGADKLFF.

At least ten counts were recorded for this clonotype. J is TRBJ2-5 and V is TRBV5-1, with D unclear. V was trimmed by 4 bases and J by 0 bases, leaving 16 bases between them. From germline, CDR1 is SGHRS and CDR2 YFSETQ. The length of the CDR3 is 16 residues. The CDR3 sequence: CASSRGRPKDQETQYF. The CDR3 nucleotides read TGCGCCAGCAGCCGTGGGCGGCCCAAGGACCAAGAGACCCAGTACTTC.

This clonotype was observed many times. The chain uses TRBV20-1 and TRBJ1-2; TRBD1 might be the D (6 bases). The CDR3 covers 13 residues. Trimming shortened V by 5 bases and J by 10 bases, and 20 bases separated the two germline ends. Germline V gene data show CDR1 as DFQATT and CDR2 as SNEGSKA (reference sequence). The DNA of the CDR3 is TGCAGTGCTGACCAACAGGGTTCGGGTGTCTACACCTTC. Amino acids: CSADQQGSGVYTF.

The rearrangement uses TRBV2 and TRBJ2-7, with 10 nucleotides matching TRBD1. J was trimmed by 4 bases and V by 8 bases; bases with no gene match: 17. Germline V gene data show CDR1 as SNHLY and CDR2 as FYNNEI. The CDR3 is 17 residues long. The CDR3 reads CASRWDRGGYWAYEQYF. The CDR3 nucleotides are TGTGCCAGCCGCTGGGACAGGGGAGGGTACTGGGCATACGAGCAGTACTTC.

This clonotype was recorded many times. Given a much more abundant clone one base away, this may be a read error. The V call is TRBV12-3 or TRBV12-4, the J call TRBJ1-6; D gene unclear. The CDR3 consists of 14 residues. Deletions cut 3 bases from V and 13 bases from J, with 16 bases between. The CDR3 region has the DNA TGTGCCAGCAGTTTCGTCGGGCCTTTGGACCCCCTCCACTTT. It yields the protein CASSFVGPLDPLHF.

The chain combines TRBV27 with TRBJ2-7; D not certain. There are 10 residues in the CDR3. Germline V lookup: CDR1 MNHEY, CDR2 SMNVEV (reference sequence). V was cut by 10 bases and J by 5 bases, with 9 bases left in between. The DNA of the CDR3 is TGTGCCACCATACCCCACGAGCAGTACTTC. Translated, it gives CATIPHEQYF.

This clonotype was counted between two and nine times. V and J are TRBV28 and TRBJ2-1; D is undetermined. The germline V and J ends were trimmed by 3 bases and 3 bases, with 12 bases remaining between them. Germline values: CDR1 MDHEN, CDR2 SYDVKM. This CDR3 comprises 15 residues. The CDR3 nucleotides read TGTGCCAGCAGTTTCTCCCCCGACGACTACAATGAGCAGTTCTTC. This codes for CASSFSPDDYNEQFF. Complete variable domain (other parts from reference TRBV28 and TRBJ2-1): DVKVTQSSRYLVKRTGEKVFLECVQDMDHENMFWYRQDPGLGLRLIYFSYDVKMKEKGDIPEGYSVSREKKERFSLILESASTNQTSMYLCASSFSPDDYNEQFFGPGTRLTVL.

This clonotype was detected only a few times. The V call is TRBV19, the J call TRBJ1-1; no clear D gene. The CDR3 extends over 13 amino acids. Germline values: CDR1 LNHDA, CDR2 SQIVND (reference sequence). V was trimmed by 8 bases and J by 1 base, leaving 11 bases between them. The CDR3 sequence: CASFYSGNTEAFF. CDR3 nucleotide sequence: TGTGCCAGTTTTTACAGTGGGAACACTGAAGCTTTCTTT.

This clonotype was seen ten or more times. The chain employs TRBV11-2 and TRBJ2-7; D call uncertain. The germline gives CDR1 SGHAT, CDR2 FQNNGV. Trimming pared 6 bases from V and 8 bases from J, leaving 23 bases between. The CDR3 runs 15 residues. Here the CDR3 reads CASSPRGAPEEKQYF. Written as DNA, the CDR3 is TGTGCCAGCAGTCCCCGTGGCGCCCCGGAAGAAAAGCAGTACTTC.

This clonotype occurred many times. J is TRBJ1-2 and V is TRBV12-3 or TRBV12-4; TRBD1 is a possible D gene (5 bases). The CDR3 spans 13 residues. The V and J ends lost 3 bases and 4 bases respectively, with 9 bases between them. CDR3 loop: CASSFRGGYGYTF. For the CDR3, the DNA is TGTGCCAGCAGTTTTCGGGGCGGCTATGGCTACACCTTC.

This clonotype has a count of ten or more. This chain joins TRBV10-3 and TRBJ2-3; 11 bases are shared with TRBD2. This CDR3 comprises 16 residues. Germline trimming cut 6 bases from V and 4 bases from J; bases unmatched to any gene: 9. Germline CDR1 is ENHRY and CDR2 is SYGVKD. CDR3 sequence reads: CAIRDPGLAVPDTQYF. CDR3 nucleotide sequence: TGTGCCATCAGGGACCCGGGACTAGCGGTTCCAGATACGCAGTATTTT.

Many counts were recorded for this clonotype. The V call is TRBV20-1, the J call TRBJ2-5; unclear D gene. Trimming took off 0 bases at V and 1 base at J, with 12 bases between the two ends. The germline V gene encodes CDR1 DFQATT and CDR2 SNEGSKA (reference sequence). The CDR3 extends over 15 amino acids. As DNA, the CDR3 is TGCAGTGCTAGAGATCTCCGGCACTTCCAAGAGACCCAGTACTTC. Translating it yields CSARDLRHFQETQYF.

This clonotype was observed at least ten times. This CDR3 reads CASSPPSDEQFF. For the CDR3, the DNA is TGTGCCAGCAGTCCCCCTTCCGATGAGCAGTTCTTC. The chain couples TRBV6-2 or TRBV6-3 to TRBJ2-1; no clear D gene. The CDR3 runs 12 residues. The germline V gene has CDR1 MNHEY and CDR2 SVGEGT. Trimming removed 5 bases from V and 8 bases from J, with 10 bases in between.

V gene TRBV20-1 combines with J gene TRBJ2-5; 14 bases are a match to TRBD2. This CDR3 is built from 14 residues. V lost 3 bases to trimming and J lost 6 bases; unmatched junction nucleotides: 3. The germline gives CDR1 DFQATT, CDR2 SNEGSKA (reference sequence). DNA for the CDR3: TGCAGTGCTAGCGGGACTAGCGGGAGCAAGACCCAGTACTTC. Translated, it gives CSASGTSGSKTQYF.

This clonotype was found once. The rearrangement uses TRBV2 and TRBJ2-3, with D possibly being TRBD2 (5 bases). V was clipped by 6 bases and J by 2 bases, with 9 bases between them. The V gene's germline CDR1 is SNHLY and CDR2 FYNNEI. This CDR3 contains 13 residues. The CDR3 region has the DNA TGTGCCAGCAGGGGAGAAATCACAGATACGCAGTATTTT. It translates to CASRGEITDTQYF.

There are many counts of this clonotype. This sequence joins TRBV12-3 or TRBV12-4 and TRBJ1-2; 9 bases align to TRBD1. This CDR3 is 15 amino acids long. Germline trimming cut 3 bases from V and 4 bases from J; bases unmatched to any gene: 6. This chain's CDR3 is CASSFRDRVLYGYTF. CDR3 nucleotide sequence: TGTGCCAGCAGTTTCCGGGACAGGGTCCTCTATGGCTACACCTTC.

The rearrangement joins TRBV5-1 to TRBJ1-2; possible D gene TRBD1, 6 bases. Germline loops: CDR1 SGHRS, CDR2 YFSETQ. V gave up 0 bases and J gave up 13 bases, with 13 bases separating them. The CDR3 runs to 12 residues. This CDR3 reads CASSLDSGESTF. CDR3 coding DNA: TGCGCCAGCAGCTTGGATTCAGGGGAAAGCACCTTC.